The clone carrying this T cell receptor beta chain was recorded once. Its antigen is not identified. The V segment lost 3 bases and the J segment 6 bases; nucleotides outside the gene matches: 9. The germline CDR1 and CDR2 sequences are SGHRS and YFSETQ. The CDR3 loop spans 16 amino acids. These data are taken from a study of OX40 agonist ivuxolimab in advanced cancers. Study-wide results and caveats: People who partly responded at 0.1-3.0 mg/kg had some of the least clonal expansion seen.

Clones were sequenced by immunoSEQ multiplex PCR, and TCRdb holds only the in-frame ones, with some missing. Here the sample spans 75,000 to 100,000 clones, roughly 90% being singletons. The TCR sequence derives from an adult with an advanced solid tumor such as melanoma, head and neck, liver or kidney cancer. The chain joins TRBV5-1 to TRBJ2-3, with 11 positions matching TRBD2. Material: CD4+ or CD8+ T cells sorted from blood, obtained in a trial of the OX40 agonist ivuxolimab. Here the CDR3 DNA reads TGCGCCAGCAGCTCACCCACTAGCGGGAGTGGGGATACGCAGTATTTT. Translating gives CASSSPTSGSGDTQYF.